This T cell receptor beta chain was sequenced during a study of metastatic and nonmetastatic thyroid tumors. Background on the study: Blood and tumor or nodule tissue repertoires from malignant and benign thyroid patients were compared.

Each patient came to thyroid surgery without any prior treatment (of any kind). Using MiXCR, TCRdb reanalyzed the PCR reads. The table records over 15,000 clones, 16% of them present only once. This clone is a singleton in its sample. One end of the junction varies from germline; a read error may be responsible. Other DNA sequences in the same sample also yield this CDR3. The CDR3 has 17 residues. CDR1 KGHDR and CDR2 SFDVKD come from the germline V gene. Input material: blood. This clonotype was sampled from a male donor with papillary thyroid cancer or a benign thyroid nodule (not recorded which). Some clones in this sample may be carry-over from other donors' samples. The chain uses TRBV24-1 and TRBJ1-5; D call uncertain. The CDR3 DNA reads TGTGCCACCAGTGATGCCAAAACTTGGGGAGGCAACCAGCCCCAACATTTT. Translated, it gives CATSDAKTWGGNQPQHF.